A selection of T cell receptor beta chains follows, all from one sample in a study of response to subunit inactivated influenza vaccine. TCRdb processed the RT-PCR reads anew with MiXCR; each CDR3 protein has one entry. The table includes 700,000 to 900,000 distinct CDR3 sequences, roughly 20% detected once. The specimen was PBMCs from blood, collected approximately 5 days after vaccination. The receptors come from a man in his forties or fifties who received an inactivated influenza vaccine. The CDR3 runs from the conserved cysteine through the conserved F or W. The D gene is left open where the match is weak. For some rows the clone size is stated as once, few or many, or as a class when expanded; others skip it.

d_gene: .
j_gene: TRBJ2-3
v_gene: TRBV4-1
abundance: .
CDR3nt: TGCGCCAGCAGCCGCTCGGGCATAGAGCAGGGTACGCAGTATTTT
CDR3aa: CASSRSGIEQGTQYF

d_gene: .
j_gene: TRBJ2-1
v_gene: TRBV15
abundance: once
CDR3nt: TGTGCCACCAGCAGAGATAGTGGTGCTAGCGTCAGAAAGTTCTTC
CDR3aa: CATSRDSGASVRKFF

d_gene: .
j_gene: TRBJ2-7
v_gene: TRBV10-3
abundance: .
CDR3nt: TGTGCCATCAGTGGGGTTGGTAGATCAAACGAGCAGTACTTC
CDR3aa: CAISGVGRSNEQYF

d_gene: TRBD1
j_gene: TRBJ2-1
v_gene: TRBV5-8
abundance: .
CDR3nt: TGTGCCAGCAGCCGGGACAGGGGTGGGCTCAATGAGCAGTTCTTC
CDR3aa: CASSRDRGGLNEQFF

d_gene: .
j_gene: TRBJ2-3
v_gene: TRBV20-1
abundance: .
CDR3nt: TGCAGTGGAAACAGCGGGAGCACAGATACGCAGTATTTT
CDR3aa: CSGNSGSTDTQYF

d_gene: TRBD1
j_gene: TRBJ2-5
v_gene: TRBV11-2
abundance: many
CDR3nt: TGTGCCAGCAGCCACGGGACAGGGGGATTTATGGAGACCCAGTACTTC
CDR3aa: CASSHGTGGFMETQYF

d_gene: .
j_gene: TRBJ2-3
v_gene: TRBV5-1
abundance: .
CDR3nt: TGCGCCAGCACATCCTGGGACGGATCCACAGATACGCAGTATTTT
CDR3aa: CASTSWDGSTDTQYF

d_gene: .
j_gene: TRBJ2-6
v_gene: TRBV7-2
abundance: .
CDR3nt: TGTGCCAGCAGCCCTCACGGGTCTCCCTCTGGGGCCAACGTCCTGACTTTC
CDR3aa: CASSPHGSPSGANVLTF

d_gene: .
j_gene: TRBJ2-5
v_gene: TRBV6-6
abundance: .
CDR3nt: TGTGCCAGCAGGCCCAACCGTTTGGAGACCCAGTACTTC
CDR3aa: CASRPNRLETQYF

d_gene: .
j_gene: TRBJ1-5
v_gene: TRBV20-1
abundance: .
CDR3nt: TGCAGTGCTAGATGGGACTGGGGAAGTCAGCCCCAGCATTTT
CDR3aa: CSARWDWGSQPQHF

d_gene: .
j_gene: TRBJ1-4
v_gene: TRBV5-1
abundance: .
CDR3nt: TGCGCCAGCAGCTTGAGCCCCGAGTCGGCAGAAAAACTGTTTTTT
CDR3aa: CASSLSPESAEKLFF